This passage covers 21 T cell receptor beta chains from one sample sequenced in a study of identical twins. MiXCR was run by TCRdb on the 5' RACE reads, yielding one entry per CDR3 protein. The table has more than 250,000 distinct CDR3 sequences, approximately 8.5% seen once. A further study also used this sample, focusing on yellow fever vaccine responses in identical twins.

Input material: memory (CD45RO+) T cells sorted from blood. These receptors originate from a woman between 18 and 29 years old in good health.

This clonotype was seen more than once but under ten times. This rearrangement joins TRBV29-1 to TRBJ2-1, with 9 bases lining up with TRBD1. Germline lookup yields CDR1 SQVTM and CDR2 ANQGSEA. The V gene end was trimmed by 4 bases and the J gene end by 4 bases; junction bases not matched to a gene: 8. CDR3 length equals 15 residues. CDR3 bases: TGCAGCGTTGGTACAGGGGGCAGAACGTACAATGAGCAGTTCTTC. It translates to CSVGTGGRTYNEQFF.

The rearrangement joins TRBV20-1 to TRBJ2-7, with D possibly being TRBD2 (5 bases). Trimming removed 1 base from V and 3 bases from J, with 13 bases in between. Germline lookup yields CDR1 DFQATT and CDR2 SNEGSKA (reference sequence). CDR3 size: 14 residues. As DNA, the CDR3 is TGCAGTGCTAGAGCCGGAGGAACAGACTACGAGCAGTACTTC. It is translated as CSARAGGTDYEQYF.

This chain links TRBV10-2 with TRBJ1-1, with D perhaps TRBD1 (6 bases). Germline lookup yields CDR1 WSHSY and CDR2 SAAADI. Trimming shortened V by 7 bases and J by 4 bases, and 16 bases separated the two germline ends. There are 14 residues in the CDR3. CDR3 sequence reads: CASTLDTGTTEAFF. The CDR3 DNA follows: TGCGCCAGCACCTTAGACACAGGGACCACTGAAGCTTTCTTT.

The V and J genes are TRBV20-1 and TRBJ1-6, with D hard to call. From germline, CDR1 is DFQATT and CDR2 SNEGSKA (reference sequence). The length of the CDR3 is 14 residues. The ends were cut back, 1 base at V and 0 bases at J, with 4 bases in the middle. CDR3 protein: CSARVSSYNSPLHF. In nucleotides, the CDR3 is TGCAGTGCTAGAGTCAGCTCCTATAATTCACCCCTCCACTTT.

This clonotype was recorded many times. The chain recombines TRBV25-1 with TRBJ2-7; D remains ambiguous. V was trimmed by 2 bases and J by 1 base, leaving 12 bases between them. The CDR3 is 15 amino acids. Germline loops: CDR1 MGHDK, CDR2 SYGVNS. The CDR3 region is CASSEGDRRSYEQYF. DNA of the CDR3: TGTGCCAGCAGTGAAGGAGACCGTAGGTCCTACGAGCAGTACTTC.

This clonotype was recorded at least ten times. The V and J genes are TRBV5-8 and TRBJ2-2; a weak D match, TRBD2 (6 bases). The CDR3 is 16 amino acids. Germline CDR1 SGHTS, CDR2 YDEGEE. Trimming shortened V by 4 bases and J by 2 bases, and 15 bases separated the two germline ends. CDR3 nucleotides: TGTGCCAGCAGCCCGCGCGGGGTTACCAACACCGGGGAGCTGTTTTTT. Translated: CASSPRGVTNTGELFF.

V is TRBV20-1 and J is TRBJ1-3, with D maybe TRBD1 (5 bases). V was shortened by 2 bases and J by 3 bases, with 14 bases between the two germline ends. Germline assignment: CDR1 DFQATT and CDR2 SNEGSKA (reference sequence). This CDR3 is 15 amino acids long. CDR3 in amino acids: CSARSRDVRGNTIYF. The DNA for the CDR3 is TGCAGTGCTAGATCCCGGGACGTGCGTGGAAACACCATATATTTT.

This clonotype was picked up many times. The chain joins TRBV5-1 to TRBJ2-1, with 8 bases identical to TRBD2. V was pared by 1 base and J by 0 bases, with 9 bases of the junction left unmatched. This CDR3 has 18 amino acids. Germline assignment: CDR1 SGHRS and CDR2 YFSETQ. The CDR3 DNA is TGCGCCAGCAGCTTGTCGTTTTTAGCGGGGAGCTCCTACAATGAGCAGTTCTTC. The encoded protein is CASSLSFLAGSSYNEQFF.

The table lists this clonotype with many counts. V gene TRBV4-1 combines with J gene TRBJ2-5; TRBD2 aligns across 11 bases. The germline V gene has CDR1 MGHRA and CDR2 YSYEKL. The CDR3 spans 17 residues. The trim removed 0 bases at V and 3 bases at J, leaving 6 bases unmatched. The CDR3 sequence: CASSQEGQGLAEETQYF. The CDR3, as DNA: TGCGCCAGCAGCCAAGAAGGGCAGGGACTAGCGGAAGAGACCCAGTACTTC.

This chain joins TRBV7-9 and TRBJ2-3; 8 bases fit TRBD2. The CDR3 runs 14 residues. The J segment lost 11 bases and the V segment lost 3 bases, leaving 10 bases of the junction unmatched. Germline V gives CDR1 SEHNR, CDR2 FQNEAQ (reference sequence). The CDR3: CASSLGSPRGGQYF. As DNA, the CDR3 is TGTGCCAGCAGCTTGGGGTCGCCCCGGGGGGGGCAGTATTTT.

The chain couples TRBV5-6 to TRBJ1-2, with 7 bases aligning to TRBD1. The J segment lost 2 bases and the V segment lost 1 base, leaving 8 bases of the junction unmatched. CDR1 and CDR2 (germline): SGHDT, YYEEEE. The CDR3 has 16 residues. This chain's CDR3 is CASSLYSGQTNYGYTF. The DNA for the CDR3 is TGTGCCAGCAGCTTGTACTCGGGACAGACGAACTATGGCTACACCTTC.

This clonotype was found many times. The gene calls are TRBV11-2 and TRBJ2-2; the D is unclear. V was shortened by 5 bases and J by 2 bases, with 9 bases between the two germline ends. The CDR3 is 14 residues long. The germline V gene encodes CDR1 SGHAT and CDR2 FQNNGV. The CDR3, as DNA: TGTGCCAGCAGCCCCGGCTTTAACACCGGGGAGCTGTTTTTT. It is translated as CASSPGFNTGELFF.

This clonotype was counted between two and nine times. The chain is built from TRBV20-1 and TRBJ2-3; TRBD2 agrees at 7 bases. V lost 6 bases and J lost 5; bases outside the gene matches: 8. Germline V gene lookup returns CDR1 DFQATT and CDR2 SNEGSKA (reference sequence). This CDR3 spans 13 amino acids. For the CDR3, the DNA is TGCAGTGCGTTTAGCGGGCACGAAGATACGCAGTATTTT. This translates into CSAFSGHEDTQYF.

This clonotype has only a few counts. The rearrangement links TRBV29-1 to TRBJ2-5; 10 nucleotides align to TRBD2. In germline, CDR1 is SQVTM, CDR2 ANQGSEA. This CDR3 is built from 16 residues. V lost 0 bases to trimming and J lost 4 bases; unmatched junction nucleotides: 8. CDR3 DNA: TGCAGCGTTGAAGATCCTTGGAGCGGGAGGGCAGAGACCCAGTACTTC. Amino acids: CSVEDPWSGRAETQYF.

This clonotype was detected only a few times. DNA of the CDR3: TGTGCCAGCACCCCGGGGAGGGGGCGCGGTGAAAAACTGTTTTTT. Translating gives CASTPGRGRGEKLFF. V gene TRBV6-1 combines with J gene TRBJ1-4; 7 positions agree with TRBD1. V lost 7 bases, J lost 7 bases, and 12 bases stayed unmatched. Germline-derived CDR1 and CDR2 are MNHNS and SASEGT. This CDR3 spans 15 amino acids.

This clonotype turned up a few times. The rearrangement links TRBV24-1 to TRBJ2-1; the D gene could be TRBD1 or TRBD2 (5 bases each). V gave up 3 bases and J gave up 8 bases, with 16 bases separating them. Germline CDR1 KGHDR, CDR2 SFDVKD. The CDR3 is made up of 15 amino acids. CDR3 sequence: CATSDSRDPFHEQFF. Written as DNA, the CDR3 is TGTGCCACCAGTGATAGCCGGGACCCCTTCCATGAGCAGTTCTTC.

This clonotype showed up just a few times. This chain uses TRBV12-5 with TRBJ1-2; TRBD1 matches 9 bases. The germline V gene has CDR1 LGHNT and CDR2 FRNRAP. The CDR3 is 16 residues long. Trimming at V came to 1 base and at J to 5 bases, leaving 8 bases not matched to a gene. The CDR3 coding sequence is TGTGCTAGTGGTTTGGAAACAGGGGGCGCCTATTATGGCTACACCTTC. Amino acids: CASGLETGGAYYGYTF.

A few counts support this clonotype. J is TRBJ2-3 and V is TRBV5-1; no firm D call. V lost 4 bases and J lost 4, with 10 bases in between. Looked up from germline, CDR1 is SGHRS and CDR2 is YFSETQ. The CDR3 has 13 residues. The CDR3 spells CASSPPTSDTQYF. The CDR3 bases are TGCGCCAGCAGCCCCCCGACATCAGATACGCAGTATTTT.

This chain connects TRBV6-5 to TRBJ1-6; the D gene is possibly TRBD1 (6 bases). Germline-derived CDR1 and CDR2 are MNHEY and SVGAGI. This CDR3 has 14 residues. Between the trimmed V and J ends, which lost 6 bases and 6 bases, there was a span of 12 bases. The CDR3 bases are TGTGCCAGCAGCTACAGGGAGGTTAATTCACCCCTCCACTTT. Amino acids: CASSYREVNSPLHF.

This clonotype has ten or more counts. The CDR3 sequence is CASRIRSSGRDGSNEQFF. In DNA form, the CDR3 reads TGTGCCAGCAGGATACGGTCTAGCGGGAGGGATGGGTCAAATGAGCAGTTCTTC. The chain joins TRBV28 to TRBJ2-1; TRBD2 matches 12 bases. Germline CDR1 is MDHEN and CDR2 is SYDVKM. The CDR3 loop spans 18 amino acids. The V segment lost 6 bases and the J segment 7 bases; nucleotides outside the gene matches: 16.

The genes are TRBV7-6 and TRBJ2-7, with TRBD2 identical over 7 bases. The germline V gene encodes CDR1 SGHVS and CDR2 FNYEAQ. The CDR3 sequence is 14 residues long. V shed 5 bases, J shed 2 bases, and the junction held 6 bases outside the gene matches. The CDR3 DNA reads TGTGCCAGCAGCCCCTTCGGGACTACCTACGAGCAGTACTTC. Translating it yields CASSPFGTTYEQYF.